This TCR beta chain was obtained from a study of shared clonotypes between healthy human individuals. Libraries were prepared by immunoSEQ multiplex PCR; TCRdb keeps only in-frame clonotypes and omits some of them. This table has almost 750,000 clones, 55% to 75% appearing once. Naive CD45RA+ and memory CD45RA-negative subsets were split from CD4+ cells. Germline-derived CDR1 and CDR2 are SGHRS and YFSETQ. CDR3 length: 15 amino acids. The V end lost 1 base, the J end lost 8 bases, and 13 bases lay between the germline ends. The clonotype was recovered from a woman aged 30 to 39 in good health. Sequenced sample: memory CD4+ T cells sorted from blood. Subset indicated: CD45RA-negative fraction. This chain uses TRBV5-1 with TRBJ1-6; maybe TRBD1 (6 bases). CDR3 loop: CASSLLGHGDSPLHF. The DNA for the CDR3 is TGCGCCAGCAGCTTGCTGGGACACGGAGATTCACCCCTCCACTTT. Full variable domain (missing parts from reference TRBV5-1 and TRBJ1-6): KAGVTQTPRYLIKTRGQQVTLSCSPISGHRSVSWYQQTPGQGLQFLFEYFSETQRNKGNFPGRFSGRQFSNSRSEMNVSTLELGDSALYLCASSLLGHGDSPLHFGNGTRLTVT.